The 22 T cell receptor beta chains reported below all come from one sample, sequenced in a study of blood T cell repertoires in COVID-19. TCRdb keeps only in-frame clones here, not all; method: immunoSEQ multiplex PCR. The table records roughly 40,000 clones, around 90% of them present only once. The sequenced sample was peripheral blood. These receptors all stem from a woman aged 65 to 85 with acute or convalescent COVID-19.

The chain uses TRBV6-2 or TRBV6-3 and TRBJ2-6, with D possibly TRBD1 on 5 matching bases. Trimming stripped 5 bases from V and 4 bases from J, with 12 bases between. The CDR3 spans 15 residues. Germline values: CDR1 MNHEY, CDR2 SVGEGT. Written as DNA, the CDR3 is TGTGCCAGCAGTCGTACAGGTTCCGGGGCCAACGTCCTGACTTTC. The encoded protein is CASSRTGSGANVLTF.

The chain has TRBV15 and TRBJ1-2; the D is unclear. The CDR3 covers 12 residues. The germline gives CDR1 LNHNV, CDR2 YYDKDF (reference sequence). Deletions cut 0 bases from V and 7 bases from J, with 6 bases between. CDR3 DNA: TGTGCCACCAGCAGAGATTCAGGTGGCTACACCTTC. It codes for CATSRDSGGYTF.

The rearrangement joins TRBV18 to TRBJ2-2, with D unresolved. Germline V gene sequence: CDR1 KGHSH, CDR2 LQKENI. Trimming removed 5 bases at V and 0 bases at J, with 10 bases between. This CDR3 is 15 amino acids long. The CDR3 nucleotides read TGTGCCAGCTCAGTAGACAAGGCGAACACCGGGGAGCTGTTTTTT. As protein: CASSVDKANTGELFF.

The V call is TRBV25-1, the J call TRBJ2-1, with D perhaps matching TRBD1 (5 bases). Trimming pared 4 bases from V and 7 bases from J, leaving 11 bases between. The CDR3 is 13 amino acids. The V gene's germline CDR1 is MGHDK and CDR2 SYGVNS. This CDR3 reads CASSGTLRNEQFF. Here the CDR3 DNA reads TGTGCCAGCAGTGGGACATTGAGGAATGAGCAGTTCTTC.

This chain links TRBV20-1 with TRBJ2-3, with D possibly matching TRBD2 (5 bases). CDR1 is DFQATT, CDR2 SNEGSKA, per germline (reference sequence). The V gene lost 3 bases and the J gene lost 2 bases, with 9 bases spanning the gap. The CDR3 contains 13 residues. The CDR3 DNA follows: TGCAGTGCTAGTGGACTTCCCACAGATACGCAGTATTTT. Protein sequence: CSASGLPTDTQYF.

CDR3 sequence: CASSLLPMTGVVTEAFF. CDR3 DNA: TGTGCCAGCTCACTATTACCTATGACAGGAGTTGTCACTGAAGCTTTCTTT. The J gene is TRBJ1-1, the V gene TRBV18, with D tentatively TRBD1 (6 bases). Germline CDR1 reads KGHSH; CDR2 reads LQKENI. Trimming pared 4 bases from V and 4 bases from J, leaving 22 bases between. The CDR3 length is 17 residues.

This chain uses TRBV7-6 with TRBJ1-2, with D perhaps matching TRBD1 (6 bases). The V end was cut by 5 bases, the J end by 3 bases, with 13 bases between. Germline-derived CDR1 and CDR2 are SGHVS and FNYEAQ. The CDR3 is 14 residues long. CDR3 nucleotide sequence: TGTGCCAGCAGCCTGCAGGGGTCGGACTATGGCTACACCTTC. Its protein is CASSLQGSDYGYTF.

This sequence joins TRBV7-6 and TRBJ2-7, with D perhaps TRBD2 (5 bases). This CDR3 contains 14 residues. V lost 3 bases and J 0 bases, leaving 9 bases between the germline ends. Germline V gene data show CDR1 as SGHVS and CDR2 as FNYEAQ. CDR3 bases: TGTGCCAGCAGCTTGCTAGCCTCCTCCTACGAGCAGTACGTC. It yields the protein CASSLLASSYEQYV.

The chain links TRBV7-2 to TRBJ1-5; no definite D call. This CDR3 spans 14 amino acids. Germline CDR1 SGHTA, CDR2 FQGNSA. Trimming removed 4 bases from V and 5 bases from J, with 12 bases in between. The CDR3 nucleotides read TGTGCCAGCAGCTCTCGGCTTCAGGATCAGCCCCAGCATTTT. It encodes CASSSRLQDQPQHF.

The chain has TRBV7-2 and TRBJ2-7; D remains ambiguous. The CDR3 has 13 amino acids. The V end lost 5 bases, the J end lost 4 bases, and 12 bases lay between the germline ends. Germline V gene sequence: CDR1 SGHTA, CDR2 FQGNSA. The CDR3 reads CASSRSSKYEQYV. The CDR3 nucleotides are TGTGCCAGCAGCCGGAGCAGTAAATACGAGCAGTACGTC.

The chain combines TRBV6-2 or TRBV6-3 with TRBJ2-2, with 10 bases aligning to TRBD1. The V segment lost 4 bases and the J segment 4 bases; nucleotides outside the gene matches: 12. Germline assignment: CDR1 MNHEY and CDR2 SVGEGT. The CDR3 is 18 residues long. CDR3: CASSSYRQGALSTGELFF. The CDR3 region has the DNA TGTGCCAGCAGTTCTTACCGACAGGGGGCTCTCAGCACCGGGGAGCTGTTTTTT.

The gene calls are TRBV7-3 and TRBJ2-3; D is perhaps TRBD2 (9 bases). Germline V gene sequence: CDR1 SGHTA, CDR2 FQGTGA. Trimming pared 5 bases from V and 5 bases from J, leaving 14 bases between. The CDR3 runs 14 residues. The CDR3 DNA follows: TGTGCCAGCAGCCTAGCGGGACAGGTAGATACGCAGTATTTT. It codes for CASSLAGQVDTQYF.

This clone was detected once. V is TRBV27 and J is TRBJ2-7; D possibly corresponds to TRBD2 (8 bases). Germline loops: CDR1 MNHEY, CDR2 SMNVEV (reference sequence). CDR3 size: 16 residues. DNA of the CDR3: TGTGTCAGCAGTGGAACTTCGGGAGGGGGCCAATACGAGCAGTACGTC. It specifies CVSSGTSGGGQYEQYV.

The chain links TRBV4-3 to TRBJ2-1; D perhaps matches TRBD2 (6 bases). With 4 bases removed from V and 1 base from J, the gap between germline ends came to 11 bases. The V gene's germline CDR1 is LGHNA and CDR2 YSLEER. The CDR3 has 15 amino acids. CDR3 nucleotide sequence: TGCGCCAGCAGCCGTGATAGCGGATCCTACAATGAGCAGTTCTTC. Translation gives CASSRDSGSYNEQFF.

This clone has a single count. The chain carries TRBV21-1 and TRBJ1-6; the table names TRBD1, a call not compared with the DNA. TRBV21-1 is flagged as a pseudogene. The CDR3 sequence is 15 residues long. For the CDR3, the DNA is TGTGCCAGCAGCAAGACAGGGCTGAGGGGCTCACCCCTCCACTTT. This translates into CASSKTGLRGSPLHF.

This chain joins TRBV27 and TRBJ2-1; TRBD1 aligns across 10 bases. The germline V gene encodes CDR1 MNHEY and CDR2 SMNVEV (reference sequence). J was trimmed by 10 bases and V by 5 bases; bases with no gene match: 20. This CDR3 region has 18 residues. The CDR3: CASSRAPKTGGAGKEQFF. CDR3 nucleotide sequence: TGTGCCAGCAGTAGGGCCCCTAAGACAGGGGGCGCAGGGAAGGAGCAGTTCTTC.

The chain carries TRBV7-9 and TRBJ2-2, with a possible D match to TRBD2 (7 bases). There are 13 residues in the CDR3. V lost 8 bases and J 5 bases, leaving 12 bases between the germline ends. Per germline, CDR1 SEHNR and CDR2 FQNEAQ (reference sequence). CDR3 loop: CASWGGVTGELFF. The CDR3 nucleotides read TGTGCCAGCTGGGGGGGCGTTACCGGGGAGCTGTTTTTT.

The chain carries TRBV18 and TRBJ2-1; D is possibly TRBD2 (5 bases). CDR3 length: 12 amino acids. Germline-derived CDR1 and CDR2 are KGHSH and LQKENI. V was shortened by 6 bases and J by 12 bases, with 15 bases between the two germline ends. The CDR3 sequence is CASSPTSGGQFF. The CDR3 coding sequence is TGTGCCAGCTCCCCGACCTCCGGAGGGCAGTTCTTC. Full variable domain (outside the CDR3, taken from reference TRBV18 and TRBJ2-1): NAGVMQNPRHLVRRRGQEARLRCSPMKGHSHVYWYRQLPEEGLKFMVYLQKENIIDESGMPKERFSAEFPKEGPSILRIQQVVRGDSAAYFCASSPTSGGQFFGPGTRLTVL.

This clone was detected only a few times. The CDR3 loop is CASSNDLGGGYTF. The CDR3 coding sequence is TGTGCCAGCAGCAACGACCTAGGAGGGGGCTACACCTTC. The chain couples TRBV5-4 to TRBJ1-2; D gene ambiguous. This CDR3 has 13 residues. V lost 4 bases to trimming and J lost 8 bases, with 15 bases between them. Germline V CDR1 and CDR2: SGHNT, YYREEE (reference sequence).

The chain links TRBV12-3 or TRBV12-4 to TRBJ2-1; D unresolved. V lost 3 bases and J 4 bases, leaving 7 bases between the germline ends. This CDR3 is built from 13 residues. CDR3 nucleotides: TGTGCCAGCAGTTTTGTTGTATACAATGAGCAGTTCTTC. Translating gives CASSFVVYNEQFF.

The chain carries TRBV5-1 and TRBJ2-2, with 10 positions matching TRBD1. Germline V gene sequence: CDR1 SGHRS, CDR2 YFSETQ. With V trimmed by 4 bases and J by 6 bases, 6 bases remained unmatched. The CDR3 covers 15 residues. CDR3 DNA sequence: TGCGCCAGCAGCGGAGGACAGGGGGTGTCCGGGGAGCTGTTTTTT. Protein sequence: CASSGGQGVSGELFF. Together with reference TRBV5-1 and TRBJ2-2, the CDR3 gives the full variable domain: KAGVTQTPRYLIKTRGQQVTLSCSPISGHRSVSWYQQTPGQGLQFLFEYFSETQRNKGNFPGRFSGRQFSNSRSEMNVSTLELGDSALYLCASSGGQGVSGELFFGEGSRLTVL.

The chain combines TRBV19 with TRBJ2-6; D gene uncertain. The V end lost 10 bases, the J end lost 2 bases, and 18 bases lay between the germline ends. Germline V lookup: CDR1 LNHDA, CDR2 SQIVND (reference sequence). The CDR3 is 16 amino acids. The CDR3 bases are TGTGCCACCAACGCGAACGAGGCTCCTGGGGCCAACGTCCTGACTTTC. Protein: CATNANEAPGANVLTF.